This T cell receptor beta chain was captured by sequencing in a study of blood T cells in healthy people across ages. The CDR3 contains 15 residues. Trimming took 3 bases from V and 2 from J, leaving 10 bases between them. Next came a second PCR, run for about 6 to 12 cycles, which used a sample-barcoded 5' primer along with a J-beta primer mix. Researchers report that a template-switch adaptor with 12 random nucleotides tagged each cDNA molecule. Every sample returned 2.5 million or more CDR3-containing paired-end reads. Each CDR3 protein is one row after TCRdb ran MiXCR on the 5' RACE reads. In the table there are 1,800,000 or so distinct CDR3 sequences, roughly two fifths of which are singletons.

This sequence was found in a human donor in good health. Sequencing was performed on blood. The V gene is TRBV12-3 or TRBV12-4, the J gene TRBJ1-4; maybe TRBD1 (5 bases). The CDR3 sequence is CASSFRGGTNEKLFF. The CDR3 DNA follows: TGTGCCAGCAGTTTCCGGGGCGGTACTAATGAAAAACTGTTTTTT.